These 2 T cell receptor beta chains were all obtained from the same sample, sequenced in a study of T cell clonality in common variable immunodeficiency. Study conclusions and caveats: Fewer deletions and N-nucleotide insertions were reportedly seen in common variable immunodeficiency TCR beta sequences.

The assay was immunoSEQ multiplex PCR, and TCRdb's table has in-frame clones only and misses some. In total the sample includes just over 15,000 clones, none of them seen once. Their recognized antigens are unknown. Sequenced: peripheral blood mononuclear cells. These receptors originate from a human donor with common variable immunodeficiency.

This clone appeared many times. CDR3 protein: CASSFGQGSYEQYF. Incomplete CDR3 DNA: TGTGCCAGCAGTTTCGGACAGGGTTCCTACGAG. The chain carries TRBV12-3 or TRBV12-4 and TRBJ2-7, with TRBD1 identical over 8 bases. The read terminates 3 residues before the CDR3 end, so the remaining end is supplied by the germline J gene. This CDR3 comprises 14 residues. With 3 bases clipped from V and 1 base from J, the junction kept 2 bases outside the gene matches.

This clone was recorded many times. CDR3: CASSPFDTPNEKLFF. Incomplete CDR3 DNA: TGTGCCAGCTCACCATTTGACACCCCTAATGAAAAA. The chain combines TRBV18 with TRBJ1-4; D gene ambiguous. The read ends 3 residues early relative to the CDR3; the germline J gene fills the gap. Germline CDR1 is KGHSH and CDR2 is LQKENI. The CDR3 is 15 amino acids. The V and J ends lost 2 bases and 3 bases respectively, with 10 bases between them.